This is a list of T cell receptor beta chains from one sample in a study of cytomegalovirus exposure and HLA in healthy donors. Profiled with immunoSEQ multiplex PCR; TCRdb holds only in-frame clones, not every one. The sample includes under 80,000 clones, around 75% of them seen just once. Sequenced: PBMCs. These receptor sequences come from a man aged 45-65 years in good health and CMV-seropositive. Each CDR3 is given with its conserved first and last residue. Fields, in order: D gene, J gene, clone size, V gene, CDR3 DNA, CDR3 protein. D genes are given only for firm matches. Size tells how often a clone was seen (once, few, many) or the class of an expanded clone, and some rows leave it out.

TRBD1 TRBJ1-1 . TRBV6-5 TGTGCCAGCAGTTCGAACAGGGGAGCAATCTGGGAAGCTTTCTTT CASSSNRGAIWEAFF
TRBD2 TRBJ2-7 . TRBV11-2 TGTGCCAGCAGCTTAGAGGCCGGACTAGCCCATGTGTTAAGCGAGCAGTACTTC CASSLEAGLAHVLSEQYF
TRBD1 TRBJ1-4 . TRBV19 TGTGCCAGTAGAAAAAACCGACAGGGTTCTAATGAAAAACTGTTTTTT CASRKNRQGSNEKLFF
TRBD2 TRBJ2-7 . TRBV4-1 TGCGCCAGCAGCCAAGATCCGGGACTAGCGGGTGGGGAGCAGTACTTC CASSQDPGLAGGEQYF
. TRBJ1-3 . TRBV19 TGTGCCAGTTTCCTGTACAGGGTATCCGCTGGAAACACCATATATTTT CASFLYRVSAGNTIYF
. TRBJ1-2 few TRBV19 TGTGCCAGTAGTCGGCGACAGGCCTTACTCGAAAATGGCTACACCTTC CASSRRQALLENGYTF
. TRBJ1-2 . TRBV28 TGTGCCAGCACGTCTCCTAACTATGGCTACACCTTC CASTSPNYGYTF
TRBD2 TRBJ2-5 . TRBV7-2 TGTGCCAGCAGCTTAGGTGTGCGCGGGGGGTCAGAGACCCAGTACTTC CASSLGVRGGSETQYF
TRBD1 TRBJ2-7 few TRBV19 TGTGCCAGTAGTCCCCCCGGGACAGGGACCTACGAGCAGTACTTC CASSPPGTGTYEQYF
. TRBJ1-2 few TRBV19 TGTGCCAGTCCTCTCGGCTACACCTTC CASPLGYTF
. TRBJ2-2 . TRBV7-2 TGTGCCAGCAGCTTAGCGCGAGGGCCGGGCGGGGAGCTGTTTTTT CASSLARGPGGELFF
TRBD1 TRBJ1-2 once TRBV27 TGTGCCAGCAGTCCATGGCGGGACAGGGACTATGGCTACACCTTC CASSPWRDRDYGYTF
. TRBJ1-4 . TRBV7-9 TGTGCCAGCAACGTACGGGACACTCGTGAAAAACTGTTTTTT CASNVRDTREKLFF
. TRBJ2-3 . TRBV9 TGTGCCAGCAGCGTAGCATCGCGGCCCGATAATACGCAGTATTTT CASSVASRPDNTQYF
. TRBJ2-7 . TRBV7-9 TGTGCCAGCAGCTTAAAAGTAGGCGGAGGCTCCTACGAGCAGTACTTC CASSLKVGGGSYEQYF
TRBD1 TRBJ1-3 . TRBV6-5 TGTGCCAGCAGTACCAGGGGGCCTGGAAACACCATATATTTT CASSTRGPGNTIYF
. TRBJ1-2 . TRBV5-6 TGTGCCAGCAGCCTCAACTTTGTCGCTAACTATGGCTACACCTTC CASSLNFVANYGYTF
. TRBJ1-5 once TRBV5-1 TGCGCCAGCAGCTTGGGCGCTAGCAATCAGCCCCAGCATTTT CASSLGASNQPQHF
. TRBJ2-7 . TRBV18 TGTGCCAGCTCGGTCCGTAGCGAGCAGTACTTC CASSVRSEQYF
. TRBJ1-5 . TRBV2 TGTGCCAGCAGTAGGATGGACAGCATCAATCAGCCCCAGCATTTT CASSRMDSINQPQHF
TRBD1 TRBJ2-7 . TRBV30 TGTGCCTGGAGCCGGGGACAGGGCTACGCGCAGTACTTC CAWSRGQGYAQYF
. TRBJ2-3 . TRBV28 TGTGCCAGCAGTTTACTGCGGGACTCGACTAGCACAGATACGCAGTATTTT CASSLLRDSTSTDTQYF